The 21 T cell receptor beta chains given below trace back to one sample, sequenced in a study of monozygotic twins with inflammatory bowel disease. TCRdb reprocessed the 5' RACE reads and keeps a single row for each CDR3 protein, giving no DNA. The ten most abundant clones cover 1.5% to 2% of a sample with 190,000 or so distinct CDR3 sequences. The sample comprised blood. These receptors all come from a human donor with ulcerative colitis or Crohn's disease, or a healthy co-twin of an affected twin (not recorded which).

The chain has TRBV3-1 and TRBJ2-3; TCRdb gives TRBD1 as the D gene, but with no DNA this cannot be confirmed. There are 12 residues in the CDR3. Germline V gene data show CDR1 as LGHDT and CDR2 as YNNKEL (reference sequence). CDR3 region: CASSQEDRTRYF.

This chain joins TRBV12-3 or TRBV12-4 and TRBJ1-2; TCRdb reports TRBD1, a call that lacks DNA to check it against. This CDR3 is 14 amino acids long. CDR3 sequence: CASSVGRTNYGYTF.

V and J are TRBV5-1 and TRBJ1-2; the D gene TCRdb calls, TRBD1, cannot be checked with no DNA. This CDR3 spans 16 amino acids. Germline-derived CDR1 and CDR2 are SGHRS and YFSETQ. This chain's CDR3 is CASSLGQGALSDGYTF. Complete variable domain (other parts from reference TRBV5-1 and TRBJ1-2): KAGVTQTPRYLIKTRGQQVTLSCSPISGHRSVSWYQQTPGQGLQFLFEYFSETQRNKGNFPGRFSGRQFSNSRSEMNVSTLELGDSALYLCASSLGQGALSDGYTFGSGTRLTVV.

This chain links TRBV3-1 with TRBJ2-3; the TRBD1 assignment by TCRdb is unverifiable without DNA. The CDR3 loop spans 17 amino acids. CDR1 is LGHDT and CDR2 is YNNKEL in the germline V gene (reference sequence). This CDR3 reads CASSPAGVRGATDTQYF.

The chain uses TRBV4-2 and TRBJ2-3; checking the TCRdb D call of TRBD2 is not possible without DNA. This CDR3 comprises 16 residues. Germline loops: CDR1 LGHNA, CDR2 YNFKEQ. CDR3 in amino acids: CASSQDPGTSGDTQYF.

The chain recombines TRBV6-6 with TRBJ1-4; TCRdb returns TRBD1, unconfirmable since there is no DNA. Germline lookup yields CDR1 MNHNY and CDR2 SVGAGI (reference sequence). The CDR3 sequence is 14 residues long. CDR3 residues: CASNLGSRNEKLFF.

The rearrangement joins TRBV27 to TRBJ2-1; TCRdb lists TRBD2, though no DNA is available to test this call. CDR1 and CDR2 (germline): MNHEY, SMNVEV (reference sequence). The CDR3 loop spans 15 amino acids. The CDR3 sequence: CASSLWAGDYNEQFF.

The rearrangement links TRBV6-5 to TRBJ1-5. The CDR3 contains 16 residues. CDR1 and CDR2 from the germline V gene are MNHEY and SVGAGI. The CDR3 sequence is CASSSAGGYSNQPQHF.

This chain joins TRBV20-1 and TRBJ1-1; TCRdb names TRBD1, which stays unverified in the absence of DNA. CDR1 is DFQATT, CDR2 SNEGSKA, per germline (reference sequence). This CDR3 is built from 16 residues. The CDR3 sequence is CSARGQGSSLNTEAFF.

The V call is TRBV20-1, the J call TRBJ2-7; TCRdb outputs TRBD2, but without DNA this stays unchecked. CDR1 DFQATT and CDR2 SNEGSKA come from the germline V gene (reference sequence). The CDR3 extends over 14 amino acids. The CDR3 sequence is CSAPRVAGTYEQYF.

The V and J genes are TRBV25-1 and TRBJ2-3. Per the germline V gene, CDR1 is MGHDK and CDR2 is SYGVNS. The CDR3 runs to 12 residues. The CDR3 region is CASSELTDTQYF.

The CDR3 loop is CSVDGGGNYEQYF. V and J are TRBV29-1 and TRBJ2-7; TCRdb lists TRBD1, though no DNA is available to test this call. There are 13 residues in the CDR3. Per germline, CDR1 SQVTM and CDR2 ANQGSEA.

The chain joins TRBV5-1 to TRBJ2-3; as DNA is missing, the TRBD1 call by TCRdb cannot be tested. Germline loops: CDR1 SGHRS, CDR2 YFSETQ. This CDR3 has 15 amino acids. CDR3 sequence: CASSFRTDSTDTQYF.

V is TRBV6-1 and J is TRBJ1-4; TCRdb selects TRBD1, and the lack of DNA leaves this call unchecked. Per germline, CDR1 MNHNS and CDR2 SASEGT. This CDR3 is 15 amino acids long. The CDR3 spells CASIPAGGLGEKLFF.

The chain links TRBV6-2 or TRBV6-3 to TRBJ2-3; TCRdb returns TRBD1, unconfirmable since there is no DNA. CDR1 is MNHEY, CDR2 SVGEGT, per germline. The CDR3 runs to 16 residues. CDR3 protein: CASSPGGFSSTDTQYF.

The chain employs TRBV14 and TRBJ2-3; there is no DNA to check the TCRdb D call of TRBD1. The germline CDR1 and CDR2 sequences are SGHDN and FVKESK. The CDR3 is 15 residues long. The CDR3 reads CASSQDGTARDTQYF.

The V and J genes are TRBV11-2 and TRBJ2-7; TCRdb reports TRBD1, a call that lacks DNA to check it against. Germline V CDR1 and CDR2: SGHAT, FQNNGV. The CDR3 covers 17 residues. The CDR3 loop is CASSLVPLEDGSYEQYF.

The chain uses TRBV7-9 and TRBJ2-3; TCRdb selects TRBD1, and the lack of DNA leaves this call unchecked. Germline V gene lookup returns CDR1 SEHNR and CDR2 FQNEAQ (reference sequence). This CDR3 contains 16 residues. CDR3: CASSSGTVPSTDTQYF.

The gene calls are TRBV2 and TRBJ1-4. This CDR3 has 14 amino acids. Germline CDR1 reads SNHLY; CDR2 reads FYNNEI. CDR3 amino acids: CASSQTKKEEKLFF. Together with reference TRBV2 and TRBJ1-4, the CDR3 gives the full variable domain: EPEVTQTPSHQVTQMGQEVILRCVPISNHLYFYWYRQILGQKVEFLVSFYNNEISEKSEIFDDQFSVERPDGSNFTLKIRSTKLEDSAMYFCASSQTKKEEKLFFGSGTQLSVL.

The chain joins TRBV5-1 to TRBJ2-3; the TCRdb D gene call, TRBD2, has no DNA to confirm it. Per the germline V gene, CDR1 is SGHRS and CDR2 is YFSETQ. This CDR3 has 15 amino acids. CDR3: CASSPRTSDGDTQYF.

The V gene is TRBV7-8, the J gene TRBJ2-3; TCRdb returns TRBD2, unconfirmable since there is no DNA. Per the germline V gene, CDR1 is SGHVS and CDR2 is FQNEAQ. The CDR3 runs 17 residues. CDR3 region: CASSPQPGLAKTDTQYF. The whole variable domain, remainder taken from reference TRBV7-8 and TRBJ2-3, is GAGVSQSPRYKVAKRGQDVALRCDPISGHVSLFWYQQALGQGPEFLTYFQNEAQLDKSGLPSDRFFAERPEGSVSTLKIQRTQQEDSAVYLCASSPQPGLAKTDTQYFGPGTRLTVL.